The text below deals with one T cell receptor beta chain. These data are taken from a study of T cell responses to AZD1222 COVID-19 vaccine. Germline CDR1 SGHVS, CDR2 FNYEAQ. This CDR3 comprises 15 residues. J was trimmed by 1 base and V by 5 bases; bases with no gene match: 6. The repertoire was sequenced with immunoSEQ multiplex PCR; TCRdb's copy has only in-frame clones and lacks some. The sample carries 150,000 to 200,000 clones, 87% recorded once. The chain recombines TRBV7-6 with TRBJ2-7; TRBD2 aligns across 9 bases. The TCR comes from an adult in good health. This specimen consisted of peripheral blood, obtained on day 0 of MenACWY control vaccination. In DNA form, the CDR3 reads TGTGCCAGCAGCCACGAGCGGGAGGCATCCTACGAGCAGTACTTC. This sequence encodes CASSHEREASYEQYF. The variable domain in full, completed from reference TRBV7-6 and TRBJ2-7, reads GAGVSQSPRYKVTKRGQDVALRCDPISGHVSLYWYRQALGQGPEFLTYFNYEAQQDKSGLPNDRFSAERPEGSISTLTIQRTEQRDSAMYRCASSHEREASYEQYFGPGTRLTVT.